The sequence of this TCR beta chain was determined in a study of blood T cell repertoires in COVID-19. About the study: Sources were T cells, B-cell-depleted T cells, or PBMCs; the material itself was cDNA or gDNA.

This clone was recorded once. All enrollees were about 18 to 89 years old and from 20 to 30 US areas. The study assigned cohorts using participant-reported clinical history. Each recovered donor of Cohort 3 presented with two negative PCRs, clearance, or symptom resolution. Assay: immunoSEQ multiplex PCR; the TCRdb copy retains only in-frame clones and omits some. The top ten clones hold approximately 7.3% of a sample with 200,000 to 250,000 clones, about four fifths of them seen once. The V segment lost 0 bases and the J segment 1 base; nucleotides outside the gene matches: 11. There are 18 residues in the CDR3. Germline values: CDR1 SGHNT, CDR2 YYREEE (reference sequence).

The rearrangement links TRBV5-4 to TRBJ2-3; 7 bases agree with TRBD2. The origin of this receptor is a woman in her thirties or forties who had recovered from COVID-19. The material sequenced was PBMCs or T cells enriched from blood (not recorded which). CDR3 protein: CASSLGRWREWGTDTQYF. The DNA of the CDR3 is TGTGCCAGCAGCTTGGGGAGGTGGCGGGAGTGGGGCACAGATACGCAGTATTTT.